This TCR beta chain was documented in a study of cytomegalovirus exposure and HLA in healthy donors. The PCR employed 60 Vbeta primers together with 13 Jbeta primers. Assay used: immunoSEQ multiplex PCR; TCRdb lists only in-frame clones, some missing. The table has around 130,000 clones, 65% to 80% seen once; the top ten hold under 1.2%. V lost 5 bases, J lost 5 bases, and 7 bases lay in between. The CDR3 sequence is 11 residues long. Germline V lookup: CDR1 MGHRA, CDR2 YSYEKL. Details on this clone: Its antigen is still unknown.

Points from the study as a whole: For TCR beta chains, V- and J-gene trimming was later linked to a missense DCLRE1C variant.

Input material: PBMCs. This rearrangement joins TRBV4-1 to TRBJ2-7, with a possible D match to TRBD1 (6 bases). The TCR sequence derives from a human donor in good health. The CDR3: CASSKGDEQYF. The DNA for the CDR3 is TGCGCCAGCAGCAAGGGGGACGAGCAGTACTTC.